What follows are 19 T cell receptor beta chains derived from one specimen sequenced in a study of CD8+ T cells in alopecia areata. Treatment specified: oral pan-JAK inhibitor, 5-10 mg twice daily. RNA was extracted and reverse transcribed into cDNA as the sequencing template. Some clones are missing from TCRdb's copy, which holds only in-frame ones; the method was immunoSEQ multiplex PCR. The sample holds 200,000 to 250,000 clones, over 60% seen once. Source: CD4+ T cells sorted from blood, taken at week 4, from a patient treated with tofacitinib. The receptors were sampled from a human donor with alopecia areata.

The chain uses TRBV6-5 and TRBJ2-5; maybe TRBD2 (6 bases). V lost 6 bases and J lost 5, with 13 bases in between. This CDR3 contains 13 residues. Germline V gene sequence: CDR1 MNHEY, CDR2 SVGAGI. The CDR3 here is CASSQRRGETQYF. DNA of the CDR3: TGTGCCAGCAGCCAACGCCGGGGGGAGACCCAGTACTTC.

This clone appeared a few times. CDR3 DNA: TGTGCCAGCAGTACTTTAGCGGGGAACGAGCAGTACTTC. It specifies CASSTLAGNEQYF. The chain carries TRBV2 and TRBJ2-7; 8 bases match TRBD2. The CDR3 is made up of 13 amino acids. J lost 5 bases, V lost 5 bases, and 5 bases had no gene match. The germline gives CDR1 SNHLY, CDR2 FYNNEI.

The V and J genes are TRBV6-5 and TRBJ1-2; 7 positions agree with TRBD1. Germline CDR1 and CDR2: MNHEY and SVGAGI. V shed 5 bases, J shed 2 bases, and the junction held 2 bases outside the gene matches. CDR3 length: 13 residues. CDR3 nucleotides: TGTGCCAGCAGTCCAGGGGGGAACTATGGCTACACCTTC. Protein: CASSPGGNYGYTF.

This chain connects TRBV18 to TRBJ2-6; D might be TRBD1 or TRBD2, each matching 5 bases. CDR3 length: 15 amino acids. Trimming cost V 2 bases and J 2 bases, with 7 bases left between them. CDR1 and CDR2 (germline): KGHSH, LQKENI. The CDR3 region has the DNA TGTGCCAGCTCACCAATGGGGGCTGGGGCCAACGTCCTGACTTTC. Translated: CASSPMGAGANVLTF.

The chain carries TRBV29-1 and TRBJ2-5, with TRBD2 identical over 11 bases. The CDR3 is 15 residues long. V lost 4 bases to trimming and J lost 4 bases; unmatched junction nucleotides: 8. Per germline, CDR1 SQVTM and CDR2 ANQGSEA. The CDR3 DNA is TGCAGCGTTGGTGGTAGCGGGGGGGCCGGAGAGACCCAGTACTTC. As protein: CSVGGSGGAGETQYF.

Worth noting for this clone: A read error may produce the germline difference seen at one junction end. The rearrangement links TRBV19 to TRBJ2-1; TRBD2 matches 10 bases. CDR1 and CDR2 (germline): LNHDA, SQIVND (reference sequence). The CDR3 has 16 residues. DNA of the CDR3: TGTGCCAGTAGTAACAGACTAGCGGGTCTCTACGATGAGCAGTTCTTC. Its translation: CASSNRLAGLYDEQFF. Using reference TRBV19 and TRBJ2-1 for the parts outside the CDR3, the full variable domain is DGGITQSPKYLFRKEGQNVTLSCEQNLNHDAMYWYRQDPGQGLRLIYYSQIVNDFQKGDIAEGYSVSREKKESFPLTVTSAQKNPTAFYLCASSNRLAGLYDEQFFGPGTRLTVL.

This clone was observed a handful of times. The J gene is TRBJ2-2, the V gene TRBV29-1, with 10 bases fitting TRBD1. The ends lost 7 bases at V and 4 bases at J; junction bases unmatched: 9. Germline V gene lookup returns CDR1 SQVTM and CDR2 ANQGSEA. This CDR3 comprises 15 residues. The CDR3 spells CSARTGGSVTGELFF. In DNA, the CDR3 is TGCAGCGCCCGGACAGGGGGTAGCGTCACCGGGGAGCTGTTTTTT.

The rearrangement joins TRBV25-1 to TRBJ2-1; 13 positions agree with TRBD2. CDR1 and CDR2 from the germline V gene are MGHDK and SYGVNS. This CDR3 has 17 amino acids. J lost 3 bases, V lost 8 bases, and 10 bases had no gene match. The CDR3 DNA follows: TGTGCCAGCGATAAAGTAGGGACTAGCGGGGACTACAATGAGCAGTTCTTC. This codes for CASDKVGTSGDYNEQFF.

This chain joins TRBV11-1 and TRBJ2-1, with 7 bases identical to TRBD1. The CDR3 spans 16 residues. J was trimmed by 4 bases and V by 5 bases; bases with no gene match: 11. CDR1 and CDR2 from the germline V gene are SGHAT and FQDESV (reference sequence). The CDR3 sequence: CASSRQGLAKYNEQFF. The CDR3 region has the DNA TGTGCCAGCAGCCGACAGGGCCTAGCCAAATACAATGAGCAGTTCTTC.

The chain joins TRBV7-2 to TRBJ1-4, with 8 nucleotides matching TRBD1. Germline V lookup: CDR1 SGHTA, CDR2 FQGNSA. The CDR3 has 14 amino acids. Trimming at V came to 8 bases and at J to 7 bases, leaving 9 bases not matched to a gene. CDR3 coding DNA: TGTGCCAGCCGTAGCCGGACAGGGAGTGAAAAACTGTTTTTT. Translating it yields CASRSRTGSEKLFF.

This clone was seen a single time. The chain carries TRBV6-6 and TRBJ1-5; the D gene is possibly TRBD1 (6 bases). Germline lookup yields CDR1 MNHNY and CDR2 SVGAGI (reference sequence). V gave up 5 bases and J gave up 5 bases, with 19 bases separating them. This CDR3 is built from 16 residues. CDR3 bases: TGTGCCAGCAGTCTGCTCCAGGGGAATTTCGATCAGCCCCAGCATTTT. Translated: CASSLLQGNFDQPQHF.

The chain links TRBV30 to TRBJ1-2; D gene uncertain. V lost 1 base and J 9 bases, leaving 15 bases between the germline ends. Germline CDR1 is GTSNPN and CDR2 is SVGIG (reference sequence). CDR3 size: 13 residues. As DNA, the CDR3 is TGTGCCTGGAGTGATAGTGGATCCATCAGCTACACCTTC. It is translated as CAWSDSGSISYTF.

V gene TRBV29-1 combines with J gene TRBJ2-7, with TRBD1 matching over 9 bases. Germline CDR1 is SQVTM and CDR2 is ANQGSEA. The V and J ends lost 4 bases and 12 bases, in that order; junction bases with no gene match: 10. This CDR3 comprises 12 residues. CDR3 residues: CSVVPPGQGLYF. The CDR3 nucleotides are TGCAGCGTTGTCCCGCCAGGACAGGGGTTGTACTTC.

V and J are TRBV7-2 and TRBJ1-5; 10 bases agree with TRBD1. Germline V gene sequence: CDR1 SGHTA, CDR2 FQGNSA. The junction had 5 bases not matched to a gene; V was cut back by 5 bases and J by 4 bases. The CDR3 extends over 15 amino acids. The CDR3 region has the DNA TGTGCCAGCAGCCTCCGGACAGGGGGAAATCAGCCCCAGCATTTT. Encoded protein: CASSLRTGGNQPQHF.

The J gene is TRBJ1-1, the V gene TRBV7-3; 8 positions agree with TRBD1. The V and J ends lost 9 bases and 3 bases, in that order; junction bases with no gene match: 6. Germline CDR1 and CDR2: SGHTA and FQGTGA. The CDR3 totals 13 residues. This CDR3 is CASKKQGDTEAFF. CDR3 nucleotide sequence: TGTGCCAGTAAAAAACAGGGGGACACTGAAGCTTTCTTT.

The J gene is TRBJ1-2, the V gene TRBV2; TRBD1 agrees at 9 bases. The V and J ends lost 8 bases and 6 bases, in that order; junction bases with no gene match: 7. The length of the CDR3 is 13 residues. Germline CDR1 SNHLY, CDR2 FYNNEI. The CDR3 DNA reads as TGTGCCAGCCCGGGACAGGGAGGCCATGGCTACACCTTC. It specifies CASPGQGGHGYTF.

The chain employs TRBV4-1 and TRBJ1-5, with D possibly matching TRBD1 (6 bases). V lost 5 bases and J lost 2, with 10 bases in between. The CDR3 is 14 amino acids. Germline V gene data show CDR1 as MGHRA and CDR2 as YSYEKL. The CDR3 spells CASSTGAGNQPQHF. CDR3 DNA sequence: TGCGCCAGCAGCACGGGGGCAGGCAATCAGCCCCAGCATTTT.

The sample holds a few counts of this clone. This chain joins TRBV28 and TRBJ2-2; D perhaps matches TRBD2 (5 bases). Germline CDR1 reads MDHEN; CDR2 reads SYDVKM. The CDR3 is 13 amino acids. Trimming took off 6 bases at V and 8 bases at J, with 13 bases between the two ends. The CDR3 region has the DNA TGTGCCAGCAGGCTGTCGGGATTAGGGGAGCTGTTTTTT. This translates into CASRLSGLGELFF.

The gene calls are TRBV10-3 and TRBJ2-3; D unresolved. The CDR3 is made up of 11 amino acids. Germline CDR1 and CDR2: ENHRY and SYGVKD. Deletions cut 0 bases from V and 11 bases from J, with 6 bases between. CDR3 sequence reads: CAISESRMQYF. For the CDR3, the DNA is TGTGCCATCAGTGAGTCGAGGATGCAGTATTTT.